This is a list of T cell receptor beta chains from one sample in a study of OX40 agonist ivuxolimab in advanced cancers. Profiling relied on immunoSEQ multiplex PCR, and the TCRdb table lists in-frame clones only, not all of them. Here the sample spans about 38,000 clones, about 88% being singletons. Sequencing used CD4+ or CD8+ T cells sorted from blood, obtained in a trial of the OX40 agonist ivuxolimab. The receptors come from an adult with an advanced solid tumor such as melanoma, head and neck, liver or kidney cancer. Each CDR3 is given with its conserved first and last residue. The D gene is left open where the match is weak. Clone size is given for some rows only: seen once, a few or many times, or a class if the clone is expanded.

D	size	V	J	DNA	CDR3
TRBD1	NA	TRBV5-6	TRBJ2-3	TGTGCCAGCAGCTTGGAGGAGGCCCAGACAGGGCCAACGCAGTATTTT	CASSLEEAQTGPTQYF
TRBD2	NA	TRBV9	TRBJ2-7	TGTGCCAGCAGCTTGGGACTAGCGGGGTCCTACGAGCAGTACTTC	CASSLGLAGSYEQYF
NA	NA	TRBV4-2	TRBJ1-1	TGTGCCAGCAGCCCCGGGGGGCCAGTCAACACTGAAGCTTTCTTT	CASSPGGPVNTEAFF
TRBD2	NA	TRBV9	TRBJ2-3	TGTGCCAGCAGCGTAGATGGCGCGGGGGGCAGCAGGGGTACGCAGTATTTT	CASSVDGAGGSRGTQYF
NA	NA	TRBV7-2	TRBJ1-1	TGTGCCAGCACGGGAGTGCCTAACACTGAAGCTTTCTTT	CASTGVPNTEAFF
NA	few	TRBV19	TRBJ1-1	TGTGCCAGTAGTCTGCTTTTGAACACTGAAGCTTTCTTT	CASSLLLNTEAFF
NA	NA	TRBV4-3	TRBJ1-1	TGCGCCAGCAGCCAAGACGGGCGGGGGCCCTACACTGAAGCTTTCTTT	CASSQDGRGPYTEAFF
NA	once	TRBV11-2	TRBJ1-4	TGTGCCAGCAGCTCCACATCTGCAACTAATGAAAAACTGTTTTTT	CASSSTSATNEKLFF
TRBD1	NA	TRBV28	TRBJ1-5	TGTGCCAGCAGTTTGACAGGGGATAGCAATCAGCCCCAGCATTTT	CASSLTGDSNQPQHF
TRBD2	NA	TRBV7-2	TRBJ2-3	TGTGCCAGCAGCTTGACTAGCGGGGGGCGCCTACCCAGCACAGATACGCAGTATTTT	CASSLTSGGRLPSTDTQYF
TRBD1	NA	TRBV5-4	TRBJ2-5	TGTGCCAGCAGCCCAGGACAGGGCGGGGAGACCCAGTACTTC	CASSPGQGGETQYF
NA	NA	TRBV10-3	TRBJ1-1	TGTGCCATAAAAACGGGAGAGAACACTGAAGCTTTCTTT	CAIKTGENTEAFF
TRBD1	NA	TRBV6-5	TRBJ2-5	TGTGCCAGCAGTTACCTAGGACAGGGGGGGGAGACCCAGTACTTC	CASSYLGQGGETQYF
TRBD1	NA	TRBV9	TRBJ1-3	TGTGCCAGCAGCCCCTGGACAGGGGGAAACACCATATATTTT	CASSPWTGGNTIYF
NA	NA	TRBV7-9	TRBJ2-7	TGTGCCAGCCTACCCTCGGTGGGACACAGGGACGTCCTTGCCTACGAGCAGTACTTC	CASLPSVGHRDVLAYEQYF
NA	NA	TRBV6-5	TRBJ2-7	TGTGCCAGCAACCCCTCGGGCATCTCCTACGAGCAGTACTTC	CASNPSGISYEQYF
NA	NA	TRBV28	TRBJ2-7	TGTGCCAGCAGTTTTATCTCCTACGAGCAGTACTTC	CASSFISYEQYF
NA	NA	TRBV9	TRBJ2-5	TGTGCCAGCAGCGACCCGCACAGGGCCCAAGAGACCCAGTACTTC	CASSDPHRAQETQYF
NA	NA	TRBV7-9	TRBJ1-1	TGTGCCAGCAGCTCGGGACGGGAGAACACTGAAGCTTTCTTT	CASSSGRENTEAFF
NA	NA	TRBV20-1	TRBJ2-3	TGCAGTTTAGTCACAGATACGCAGTATTTT	CSLVTDTQYF
NA	NA	TRBV16	TRBJ1-2	TGTGCCAGCAGCCAATCCCAGGACGGCTACACCTTC	CASSQSQDGYTF
TRBD1	NA	TRBV9	TRBJ1-2	TGTGCCAGCAGCGGCGGACAGGTACTTGGCTACACCTTC	CASSGGQVLGYTF
NA	few	TRBV5-4	TRBJ1-2	TGTGCCAGCAGCTTCCACCACAGCACAGGGAATGGCTACACCTTC	CASSFHHSTGNGYTF
NA	NA	TRBV4-1	TRBJ1-1	TGCGCCAGCACCCGGTCGGGGAACACTGAAGCTTTCTTT	CASTRSGNTEAFF
NA	NA	TRBV5-4	TRBJ2-1	TGTGCCAGCAGCTTGGGCGAATCCTACAATGAGCAGTTCTTC	CASSLGESYNEQFF
NA	once	TRBV11-2	TRBJ2-5	TGTGCCAGCAGCCCCTACCAAGAGACCCAGTACTTC	CASSPYQETQYF
NA	NA	TRBV7-9	TRBJ2-2	TGTGCCAGCAGCTTTAGCACCGGGGAGCTGTTTTTT	CASSFSTGELFF
NA	NA	TRBV10-2	TRBJ2-7	TGCGCCAGTCGACCGAGTACCTACGAGCAGTACTTC	CASRPSTYEQYF
NA	NA	TRBV6-1	TRBJ2-7	NA	CASILGQGNEQYF
NA	NA	TRBV27	TRBJ2-7	TGTGCCAGCAGTTTAGTAGGTCCATCCTACGAGCAGTACTTC	CASSLVGPSYEQYF
NA	NA	TRBV18	TRBJ2-7	TGTGCCAGCGCGGGGTCCTACGAGCAGTACTTC	CASAGSYEQYF
TRBD1	NA	TRBV11-2	TRBJ2-7	TGTGCCAGCAGCTTAGTAGTAGGGGGCCGCCAGGAGCAGTACTTC	CASSLVVGGRQEQYF
TRBD1	NA	TRBV11-2	TRBJ2-7	TGTGCCAGCAGCGAAAATCCACAGGGGTCCAACGAGCAGTACTTC	CASSENPQGSNEQYF
TRBD2	NA	TRBV7-8	TRBJ2-3	TGTGCCAGCAGCCCCCGGACTAGCGGGGGGGCGGCAGATACGCAGTATTTT	CASSPRTSGGAADTQYF
NA	NA	TRBV7-9	TRBJ2-5	TGTGCCAGCAGCGGGGTTGGAGGACAGAGAGAGACCCAGTACTTC	CASSGVGGQRETQYF
TRBD1	NA	TRBV19	TRBJ2-7	TGTGCCAGTAGTTTCGGACAGGGGGTCTACGAGCAGTACTTC	CASSFGQGVYEQYF
NA	NA	TRBV30	TRBJ2-7	TGTGCCTGGAACCCGGTTAAGGGTTGGTCCTACGAGCAGTACTTC	CAWNPVKGWSYEQYF
NA	NA	TRBV7-8	TRBJ2-7	TGTGCCAGCAGCTTAGTCATGGCGGACTACGAGCAGTACTTC	CASSLVMADYEQYF
NA	NA	TRBV28	TRBJ1-1	TGTGCGACCGGGGACACTGAAGCTTTCTTT	CATGDTEAFF
NA	NA	TRBV19	TRBJ2-3	TGTGCCAGTAGTATAATTGGGGCCGGGTCTTCCACAGATACGCAGTATTTT	CASSIIGAGSSTDTQYF
TRBD1	NA	TRBV19	TRBJ2-7	TGTGCCAGTAGTGCCGGGACAGGGAGCCTCACCTACGAGCAGTACTTC	CASSAGTGSLTYEQYF
TRBD1	NA	TRBV11-3	TRBJ1-3	TGTGCCAGCAGCCCAGGGACAGCCTCTGGAAACACCATATATTTT	CASSPGTASGNTIYF
NA	NA	TRBV19	TRBJ2-7	TGTGCCAGTAGCCCCGGGACACAAGTCTTTGAGCAGTACTTC	CASSPGTQVFEQYF
NA	NA	TRBV7-2	TRBJ2-2	TGTGCCAGCAGCTCCCCCATTTGGGGAAGCACCGGGGAGCTGTTTTTT	CASSSPIWGSTGELFF
NA	NA	TRBV25-1	TRBJ1-2	TGTGCCAGCAGTGATGTGTGGGGTGGCTACACCTTC	CASSDVWGGYTF
NA	NA	TRBV23-1	TRBJ2-1	TGCGCCAGCAGTCCCTCAGGGGACGGTGACGACTACAATGAGCAGTTCTTC	CASSPSGDGDDYNEQFF
NA	NA	TRBV19	TRBJ2-2	TGTGCCAGTAGTCCAGCGGAGGGTTTGAACACCGGGGAGCTGTTTTTT	CASSPAEGLNTGELFF
TRBD1	NA	TRBV19	TRBJ1-5	TGTGCCAGTAGTTTCTGGACAGGGGGCGATCAGCCCCAGCATTTT	CASSFWTGGDQPQHF